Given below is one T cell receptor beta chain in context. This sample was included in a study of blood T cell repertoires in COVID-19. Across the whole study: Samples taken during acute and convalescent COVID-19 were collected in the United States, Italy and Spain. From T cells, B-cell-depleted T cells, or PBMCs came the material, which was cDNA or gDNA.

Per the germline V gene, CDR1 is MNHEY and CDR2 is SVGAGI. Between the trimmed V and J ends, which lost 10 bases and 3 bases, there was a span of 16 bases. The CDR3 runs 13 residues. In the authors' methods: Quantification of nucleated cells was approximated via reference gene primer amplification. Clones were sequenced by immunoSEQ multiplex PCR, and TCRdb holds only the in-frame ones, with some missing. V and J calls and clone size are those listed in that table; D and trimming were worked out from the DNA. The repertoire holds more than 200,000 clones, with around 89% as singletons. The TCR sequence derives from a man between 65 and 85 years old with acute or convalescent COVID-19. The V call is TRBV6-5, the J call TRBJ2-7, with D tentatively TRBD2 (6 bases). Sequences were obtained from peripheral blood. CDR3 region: CANDWASVYEQYF. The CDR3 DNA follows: TGTGCCAATGACTGGGCTAGCGTCTACGAGCAGTACTTC.